These T cell receptor beta chains were read from a single sample in a study of blood T cells in healthy people across ages. In TCRdb, the 5' RACE reads were re-called with MiXCR into one record per CDR3 protein. The sample has approximately 780,000 distinct CDR3 sequences, more than 25% seen once. The sample also formed part of further work on T cells of mothers and their children.

Specimen: blood. All receptors come from a boy younger than 18 in good health. Each CDR3 is given with its conserved first and last residue. A D gene is named only where the DNA matches it firmly. The size entry is marked missing in some rows and otherwise reads once, few, many or a size class.

>TRBJ2-3|TRBV7-2|15|TRBD2|once
TGTGCCAGCAGTTGGACTAGCGGGAGGTCAGATACGCAGTACTTT
CASSWTSGRSDTQYF
>TRBJ2-3|TRBV30|15|TRBD2|.
TGTGCCTGGAGTCCCGGGGGGGCAAGCACAGATACGCAGTATTTT
CAWSPGGASTDTQYF
>TRBJ2-2|TRBV9|15|.|.
TGTGCCAGCAGCTTCGACCCGGAGGGAGTCGGGGAGCTGTTTTTT
CASSFDPEGVGELFF
>TRBJ1-2|TRBV5-1|12|.|.
TGCGCCAGCAGCAGTACAGGGAATGGCTACACCTTC
CASSSTGNGYTF
>TRBJ1-2|TRBV29-1|15|.|.
TGCAGCGTTTATCCCTCGGGACAAACCCACTATGGCTACACCTTC
CSVYPSGQTHYGYTF
>TRBJ2-7|TRBV5-1|14|.|.
TGCGCCAGCAGCACAGGACAGGGGACTAGCGAGCAGTACTTC
CASSTGQGTSEQYF
>TRBJ1-1|TRBV11-2|15|.|few
TGTGCCAGCAGCTTGTTTACTAGCCGGGGGACTGAAGCTTTCTTT
CASSLFTSRGTEAFF
>TRBJ1-5|TRBV7-2|15|.|.
TGTGCCAGCAGCTTAGAACAGGGTGGGATTCTGCCCCAGCATTTT
CASSLEQGGILPQHF
>TRBJ2-7|TRBV7-9|13|.|few
TGTGCCAGCAGCCCTGGTCGCCCTGACGAGCAGTACTTC
CASSPGRPDEQYF
>TRBJ1-2|TRBV28|16|TRBD1|.
TGTGCCAGCAGCTTTGGAGGGGGCTTTACTAACTATGGCTACACCTTC
CASSFGGGFTNYGYTF
>TRBJ1-1|TRBV5-1|15|.|.
TGCGCCAGCAGCTTGGGGGCCCCAGAGAACACTGAAGCTTTCTTT
CASSLGAPENTEAFF
>TRBJ2-7|TRBV6-5|15|TRBD1|.
TGTGCCAGCAGTAAATTGGGACAGGGGTTTCGCGAGCAGTACTTC
CASSKLGQGFREQYF
>TRBJ2-2|TRBV24-1|16|.|few
TGTGCCACCAGTGATCCTGGGCGGCAATCGGGCGGGGAGCTGTTTTTT
CATSDPGRQSGGELFF
>TRBJ2-5|TRBV20-1|14|TRBD2|few
TGCAGTGCTAGGGTTCGTCACGGGGGGGAGACCCAGTACTTC
CSARVRHGGETQYF
>TRBJ2-3|TRBV7-3|13|.|.
TGTGCCAGCAGCTCATCAGACGGATATACGCAGTATTTT
CASSSSDGYTQYF
>TRBJ2-5|TRBV20-1|14|.|few
TGCAGTGCCCCCGAGGGGGGGGTCCAAGAGACCCAGTACTTC
CSAPEGGVQETQYF
>TRBJ1-1|TRBV9|14|TRBD1|.
TGTGCCAGCAGTCGGACAGGGGAGAACACTGAAGCTTTCTTT
CASSRTGENTEAFF
>TRBJ1-2|TRBV2|13|TRBD1|many
TGTGCCAGCAGACCCACAGGGGGCTATGGCTACACCTTC
CASRPTGGYGYTF
>TRBJ2-2|TRBV6-5|14|.|.
TGTGCCAGCAGCGAGACCCACAGGGCCGGGGAGCTGTTTTTT
CASSETHRAGELFF
>TRBJ2-1|TRBV20-1|13|.|few
TGCAGTGCTAGGGATCTGGGGAGGAGTGAGCAGTTCTTC
CSARDLGRSEQFF
>TRBJ1-4|TRBV7-9|14|.|few
TGTGCCAGCAGCCCCGGGCAGGGGTTTGAAAAACTGTTTTTT
CASSPGQGFEKLFF
>TRBJ1-1|TRBV6-5|18|TRBD1|.
TGTGCCAGCAGTTACGGCTCCGGCGGGACAGCAAAAAACACTGAAGCTTTCTTT
CASSYGSGGTAKNTEAFF
>TRBJ2-5|TRBV7-4|16|.|.
TGTGCCAGCAGCTTAGGTTTCCCGGAGCCTCCCGAGGTTGGGTTCTTC
CASSLGFPEPPEVGFF
>TRBJ1-1|TRBV5-1|15|.|few
TGCGCCAGCCGATTACTGGGTACAGCGAACACTGAAGCTTTCTTT
CASRLLGTANTEAFF
>TRBJ2-1|TRBV6-6|15|TRBD1|many
TGTGCCAGCAGTTTCGGACAGGGACCTTACAATGAGCAGTTCTTC
CASSFGQGPYNEQFF
>TRBJ2-6|TRBV14|14|TRBD1|.
TGTGCCAGCGGACAGGGCTCTGGGGCCAACGTCCTGACTTTC
CASGQGSGANVLTF
>TRBJ2-5|TRBV7-9|15|TRBD2|.
TGTGCCAGCAGCTTAATGGGAGGGATGGAGGAGACCCAGTACTTC
CASSLMGGMEETQYF
>TRBJ2-7|TRBV5-1|19|TRBD2|few
TGCGCCAGCAGCTTGGCTCTAGCGGGGACGTCCTGGGGCTCCTACGAGCAGTACTTC
CASSLALAGTSWGSYEQYF
>TRBJ2-7|TRBV11-2|15|.|.
TGTGCCAGCAGCTTAGGGCCCGGGACCCTCTACGAGCAGTACTTC
CASSLGPGTLYEQYF
>TRBJ1-3|TRBV6-5|13|.|few
TGTGCCAGCGGGCGGGGAACTGGAAACACCATATATTTT
CASGRGTGNTIYF
>TRBJ1-1|TRBV7-6|16|.|.
TGTGCCAGCAGCTTAGAACTGTGGGGAGAAAACACTGAAGCTTTCTTT
CASSLELWGENTEAFF